The next 4 T cell receptor beta chains were all read from a single sample in a study of T cell responses to AZD1222 COVID-19 vaccine. Generated by immunoSEQ multiplex PCR, the TCRdb table keeps only in-frame clones and is missing some. The table records 100,000 to 150,000 clones, 88% of them present only once. Material: peripheral blood, obtained on day 0 of AZD1222 vaccination. Source of these receptors: an adult in good health.

The sample holds one count of this clone. This chain links TRBV18 with TRBJ2-7, with TRBD1 identical over 9 bases. J lost 4 bases, V lost 3 bases, and 7 bases had no gene match. Germline V gene sequence: CDR1 KGHSH, CDR2 LQKENI. The length of the CDR3 is 15 residues. The CDR3 sequence is CASSPQDRGLYEQYF. The CDR3 DNA sequence: TGTGCCAGCTCACCCCAGGACAGGGGTCTTTACGAGCAGTACTTC.

The rearrangement uses TRBV19 and TRBJ2-1, with 11 positions matching TRBD2. V lost 2 bases, J lost 5 bases, and 5 bases stayed unmatched. Germline CDR1 LNHDA, CDR2 SQIVND (reference sequence). The CDR3 length is 16 residues. CDR3 residues: CASSISGLAVNNEQFF. CDR3 bases: TGTGCCAGTAGTATATCGGGACTAGCGGTTAACAATGAGCAGTTCTTC. The entire variable domain, with the rest obtained from reference TRBV19 and TRBJ2-1, is as follows: DGGITQSPKYLFRKEGQNVTLSCEQNLNHDAMYWYRQDPGQGLRLIYYSQIVNDFQKGDIAEGYSVSREKKESFPLTVTSAQKNPTAFYLCASSISGLAVNNEQFFGPGTRLTVL.

The chain uses TRBV2 and TRBJ2-1; D possibly uses TRBD1 or TRBD2 (6 bases each). The CDR3 length is 16 residues. From germline, CDR1 is SNHLY and CDR2 FYNNEI. V lost 4 bases and J lost 6, with 19 bases in between. CDR3: CASSGDGGGVGNEQFF. The CDR3, as DNA: TGTGCCAGCAGTGGAGATGGGGGCGGGGTCGGCAATGAGCAGTTCTTC. The entire variable domain, with the rest obtained from reference TRBV2 and TRBJ2-1, is as follows: EPEVTQTPSHQVTQMGQEVILRCVPISNHLYFYWYRQILGQKVEFLVSFYNNEISEKSEIFDDQFSVERPDGSNFTLKIRSTKLEDSAMYFCASSGDGGGVGNEQFFGPGTRLTVL.

The chain links TRBV25-1 to TRBJ1-3; a weak D match, TRBD1 (5 bases). Germline V gene lookup returns CDR1 MGHDK and CDR2 SYGVNS. The CDR3 loop spans 17 amino acids. Trimming stripped 5 bases from V and 0 bases from J, with 17 bases between. CDR3 in amino acids: CASSNPGTGNSGNTIYF. The CDR3 nucleotides read TGTGCCAGCAGTAACCCAGGGACGGGAAACTCTGGAAACACCATATATTTT.